The 27 T cell receptor beta chains below all came from one sample that was sequenced in a study of identical twins. TCRdb ran MiXCR on the 5' RACE reads and lists one entry per CDR3 protein. Counted here are 350,000 to 500,000 distinct CDR3 sequences, roughly 20% occurring once; the ten biggest clones make up 12%. The material sequenced was naive T cells sorted from blood. Receptors originate from a man aged 50 or older in good health.

The genes are TRBV30 and TRBJ1-1; 8 bases are a match to TRBD1. With 5 bases clipped from V and 4 bases from J, the junction kept 6 bases outside the gene matches. Germline CDR1 and CDR2: GTSNPN and SVGIG (reference sequence). This CDR3 region has 13 residues. The CDR3 nucleotides read TGTGCCTGGCGGCAGGGGGCCGGCACTGAAGCTTTCTTT. Its translation is CAWRQGAGTEAFF.

The gene calls are TRBV28 and TRBJ2-7, with no clear D. The length of the CDR3 is 15 residues. The germline CDR1 and CDR2 sequences are MDHEN and SYDVKM. V dropped 6 bases and J dropped 2 bases, with 17 bases sitting between them. Written as DNA, the CDR3 is TGTGCCAGCAGAGCCCCGGGCTACCCAGCCTACGAGCAGTACTTC. Protein sequence: CASRAPGYPAYEQYF.

Details on this clonotype: An end of the junction does not agree with germline; a read error may underlie this. The J gene is TRBJ2-7, the V gene TRBV15; 7 positions match TRBD2. Germline lookup yields CDR1 LNHNV and CDR2 YYDKDF (reference sequence). This CDR3 contains 16 residues. This CDR3 reads CATSREGLYSSYEQYF. The DNA for the CDR3 is TGTGCCACCAGCCGAGAGGGACTATACTCCTCCTACGAGCAGTACTTC.

This chain uses TRBV7-8 with TRBJ2-5; 8 bases agree with TRBD2. Losses at the gene ends were 6 bases for V and 2 bases for J; bases not matched to a gene: 5. CDR3 length equals 14 residues. CDR1 is SGHVS and CDR2 is FQNEAQ in the germline V gene. CDR3 bases: TGTGCCAGCAGTTCCGGGACTAGACAAGAGACCCAGTACTTC. Protein: CASSSGTRQETQYF.

V gene TRBV6-2 or TRBV6-3 combines with J gene TRBJ2-7, with a weak D call TRBD2 (5 bases). CDR3 length: 13 amino acids. Germline-derived CDR1 and CDR2 are MNHEY and SVGEGT. The V end lost 2 bases, the J end lost 4 bases, and 9 bases lay between the germline ends. CDR3 residues: CASSYVGIYEQYF. CDR3 nucleotide sequence: TGTGCCAGCAGTTACGTCGGGATTTACGAGCAGTACTTC.

A few counts support this clonotype. The chain carries TRBV7-9 and TRBJ2-2; 8 bases agree with TRBD1. In germline, CDR1 is SEHNR, CDR2 FQNEAQ (reference sequence). The trim removed 5 bases at V and 5 bases at J, leaving 7 bases unmatched. The CDR3 is 15 amino acids. As DNA, the CDR3 is TGTGCCAGCAGCCGGACAGGGCTCCGAACCGGGGAGCTGTTTTTT. It is translated as CASSRTGLRTGELFF.

The chain joins TRBV29-1 to TRBJ2-1; possibly TRBD1 for D (6 bases). Deletions cut 3 bases from V and 7 bases from J, with 13 bases between. CDR1 is SQVTM, CDR2 ANQGSEA, per germline. The CDR3 loop spans 13 amino acids. DNA of the CDR3: TGCAGCGTTGAGGCAGGGGATCCGAATGAGCAGTTCTTC. It is translated as CSVEAGDPNEQFF.

A word on this clonotype: Its ends do not fully match the called genes, so a read error is possible. This sequence joins TRBV5-1 and TRBJ1-4; 10 bases match TRBD1. The CDR3 is 15 amino acids. Germline assignment: CDR1 SGHRS and CDR2 YFSETQ. The CDR3 protein is CASRGQGTAKEKLFF. The CDR3 DNA sequence: TGCGCCAGCAGGGGACAGGGGACCGCTAAAGAAAAACTGTTTTTT.

The table lists this clonotype with a few counts. J is TRBJ2-3 and V is TRBV15; TRBD2 matches at 11 bases. This CDR3 has 15 residues. V trimming: 2 bases; J trimming: 6 bases; junction bases outside the gene matches: 4. Germline lookup yields CDR1 LNHNV and CDR2 YYDKDF (reference sequence). Here the CDR3 reads CATSRLAGGPDTQYF. CDR3 coding DNA: TGTGCCACCAGCAGATTAGCGGGAGGGCCGGATACGCAGTATTTT. The complete variable domain, with remaining parts taken from reference TRBV15 and TRBJ2-3, reads DAMVIQNPRYQVTQFGKPVTLSCSQTLNHNVMYWYQQKSSQAPKLLFHYYDKDFNNEADTPDNFQSRRPNTSFCFLDIRSPGLGDTAMYLCATSRLAGGPDTQYFGPGTRLTVL.

This chain uses TRBV4-2 with TRBJ2-3; possibly TRBD2 for D (5 bases). The length of the CDR3 is 16 residues. From germline, CDR1 is LGHNA and CDR2 YNFKEQ. V was trimmed by 0 bases and J by 1 base, leaving 11 bases between them. This CDR3 reads CASSQDSQRGTDTQYF. CDR3 bases: TGTGCCAGCAGCCAAGATAGCCAGAGGGGCACAGATACGCAGTATTTT.

This clonotype has at least ten counts. Here the CDR3 reads CASSPPDRRAGYTF. The CDR3 bases are TGCGCCAGCAGCCCCCCGGACAGGCGAGCTGGCTACACCTTC. V is TRBV4-3 and J is TRBJ1-2; 7 bases are a match to TRBD1. The CDR3 is made up of 14 amino acids. V was pared by 4 bases and J by 7 bases, with 9 bases of the junction left unmatched. Germline V gene lookup returns CDR1 LGHNA and CDR2 YSLEER.

This clonotype was seen repeatedly, ten times or more. The chain is built from TRBV20-1 and TRBJ1-2; 8 bases map to TRBD1. CDR1 and CDR2 (germline): DFQATT, SNEGSKA (reference sequence). This CDR3 spans 11 amino acids. V was clipped by 5 bases and J by 8 bases; unmatched bases: 4. CDR3 DNA sequence: TGCAGTGCTGGACAGGGTTTGGGCTACACCTTC. It encodes CSAGQGLGYTF.

The CDR3, as DNA: TGTGCCAGCAGTCCCCAGCGGGAGGGGGGTACAGATACGCAGTATTTT. It encodes CASSPQREGGTDTQYF. The rearrangement links TRBV28 to TRBJ2-3; 10 bases are a match to TRBD2. The trim removed 5 bases at V and 3 bases at J, leaving 8 bases unmatched. The CDR3 sequence is 16 residues long. Germline assignment: CDR1 MDHEN and CDR2 SYDVKM.

The chain recombines TRBV19 with TRBJ2-7, with 8 bases that match TRBD1. Germline CDR1 LNHDA, CDR2 SQIVND (reference sequence). The CDR3 has 15 residues. The J segment lost 2 bases and the V segment lost 0 bases, leaving 3 bases of the junction unmatched. CDR3 protein: CASSIDSTGAYEQYF. CDR3 in DNA: TGTGCCAGTAGTATAGATTCGACAGGGGCCTACGAGCAGTACTTC.

V is TRBV20-1 and J is TRBJ2-6; D gene ambiguous. CDR1 and CDR2 from the germline V gene are DFQATT and SNEGSKA (reference sequence). Trimming cost V 2 bases and J 0 bases, with 8 bases left between them. The CDR3 runs 15 residues. The CDR3 bases are TGCAGTGCTAGACAGGCAGTCTCTGGGGCCAACGTCCTGACTTTC. Translation: CSARQAVSGANVLTF.

This clonotype turned up a few times. The rearrangement links TRBV10-3 to TRBJ2-3; D remains ambiguous. This CDR3 has 12 amino acids. The germline V gene has CDR1 ENHRY and CDR2 SYGVKD. V was shortened by 3 bases and J by 4 bases, with 5 bases between the two germline ends. Written as DNA, the CDR3 is TGTGCCATCAGTGATAGTCCAGATACGCAGTATTTT. It translates to CAISDSPDTQYF.

This clonotype was seen a handful of times. The chain uses TRBV7-2 and TRBJ2-5; D not resolved. Germline assignment: CDR1 SGHTA and CDR2 FQGNSA. Trimming pared 0 bases from V and 1 base from J, leaving 6 bases between. The CDR3 totals 14 residues. The CDR3, as DNA: TGTGCCAGCAGCTTAGCGGGCATCCAAGAGACCCAGTACTTC. Translating it yields CASSLAGIQETQYF.

The chain combines TRBV5-5 with TRBJ1-3, with D possibly matching TRBD1 (6 bases). The CDR3 consists of 15 residues. The germline V gene has CDR1 SGHKS and CDR2 YYEKEE (reference sequence). With 0 bases removed from V and 4 bases from J, the gap between germline ends came to 11 bases. CDR3 nucleotides: TGTGCCAGCAGCTTGGCCGGGACAAGAGGAAACACCATATATTTT. It codes for CASSLAGTRGNTIYF.

This clonotype was recorded a few times. The rearrangement joins TRBV29-1 to TRBJ2-3; unclear D gene. With 1 base removed from V and 5 bases from J, the gap between germline ends came to 4 bases. The CDR3 runs to 11 residues. Germline CDR1 and CDR2: SQVTM and ANQGSEA. The CDR3: CSVEGVDTQYF. CDR3 nucleotides: TGCAGCGTTGAAGGGGTAGATACGCAGTATTTT.

This clonotype was observed at least ten times. In DNA, the CDR3 is TGTGCCAGCAGCCCGATTTCGACAATCTACGAGCAGTACTTC. It yields the protein CASSPISTIYEQYF. The chain links TRBV7-2 to TRBJ2-7; no clear D gene. Trimming removed 5 bases from V and 3 bases from J, with 14 bases in between. This CDR3 has 14 amino acids. The germline gives CDR1 SGHTA, CDR2 FQGNSA. The full variable domain, its missing parts supplied by reference TRBV7-2 and TRBJ2-7, is GAGVSQSPSNKVTEKGKDVELRCDPISGHTALYWYRQSLGQGLEFLIYFQGNSAPDKSGLPSDRFSAERTGGSVSTLTIQRTQQEDSAVYLCASSPISTIYEQYFGPGTRLTVT.

In this sample, this clonotype turned up a few times. This sequence joins TRBV4-1 and TRBJ2-2; no definite D call. The V and J ends lost 1 base and 6 bases respectively, with 15 bases between them. In germline, CDR1 is MGHRA, CDR2 YSYEKL. This CDR3 is built from 16 residues. The CDR3 is CASSQGEVFGPGELFF. CDR3 in DNA: TGCGCCAGCAGCCAAGGTGAAGTGTTCGGCCCCGGGGAGCTGTTTTTT.

This clonotype came up a few times. The chain recombines TRBV27 with TRBJ2-3, with 7 bases that match TRBD2. This CDR3 has 18 residues. V shed 3 bases and J 2 bases; nucleotides not matched to a gene: 14. CDR1 and CDR2 from the germline V gene are MNHEY and SMNVEV (reference sequence). CDR3 region: CASSLYHPGGGATDTQYF. In DNA, the CDR3 is TGTGCCAGCAGTTTGTATCACCCTGGGGGGGGAGCCACAGATACGCAGTATTTT.

V is TRBV4-2 and J is TRBJ2-7; 10 nucleotides match TRBD2. V shed 1 base, J shed 2 bases, and the junction held 17 bases outside the gene matches. This CDR3 spans 20 amino acids. Germline V gene sequence: CDR1 LGHNA, CDR2 YNFKEQ. The DNA for the CDR3 is TGTGCCAGCAGCCAAGCTGAGGCTAGCGGGGGCCTCTTCGTGCCCTACGAGCAGTACTTC. Its protein is CASSQAEASGGLFVPYEQYF.

The chain employs TRBV3-1 and TRBJ2-7, with a tentative D call TRBD1 (6 bases). V lost 4 bases and J lost 4, with 20 bases in between. The CDR3 consists of 16 residues. Germline assignment: CDR1 LGHDT and CDR2 YNNKEL (reference sequence). The CDR3 region is CASSRRGQHTRYEQYF. The CDR3 nucleotides are TGTGCCAGCAGCCGTCGGGGACAACATACCCGATACGAGCAGTACTTC.

This clonotype showed up just a few times. This rearrangement joins TRBV15 to TRBJ2-3; D unresolved. Germline V CDR1 and CDR2: LNHNV, YYDKDF (reference sequence). With 2 bases removed from V and 0 bases from J, the gap between germline ends came to 6 bases. This CDR3 is built from 14 residues. The CDR3 loop reads CATSRFVSTDTQYF. In DNA, the CDR3 is TGTGCCACCAGCAGATTCGTAAGCACAGATACGCAGTATTTT.

In its sample, this clonotype was seen a few times. The chain uses TRBV27 and TRBJ2-7; 7 bases map to TRBD1. Germline CDR1 is MNHEY and CDR2 is SMNVEV (reference sequence). The CDR3 is 13 amino acids. V shed 3 bases, J shed 10 bases, and the junction held 9 bases outside the gene matches. CDR3 residues: CASSFSRQGEQYF. Here the CDR3 DNA reads TGTGCCAGCAGTTTCTCTCGACAGGGAGAACAGTACTTC.

This clonotype was counted ten times or more. The chain carries TRBV25-1 and TRBJ2-2, with D uncertain. The CDR3 consists of 15 residues. Trimming took 5 bases from V and 4 from J, leaving 14 bases between them. Germline V lookup: CDR1 MGHDK, CDR2 SYGVNS. The CDR3, as DNA: TGTGCCAGCAGTTCTCCTGGCAGGTCCACCGGGGAGCTGTTTTTT. Translated, it gives CASSSPGRSTGELFF.